This T cell receptor beta chain was sequenced during a study of blood T cells in healthy people across ages. Findings and limits, study-wide: Unknown donor CMV status possibly confounded expanded clonotype changes. Diversity estimates from one million T cells were considered underestimates. In long-lived donors, naive CD4+ cell counts and diversity exceeded those of aged donors.

A second PCR of 7 to 11 cycles used a sample-barcoded 5' primer and a J-beta primer mix. TCRdb re-analysed the 5' RACE reads in MiXCR, keeping a single row per CDR3 protein. The table records roughly 680,000 distinct CDR3 sequences, more than 20% of them present only once. Note on this clonotype: Its antigen remains unknown.

Looked up from germline, CDR1 is SQVTM and CDR2 is ANQGSEA. The CDR3 consists of 13 residues. The V and J ends lost 4 bases and 0 bases respectively, with 10 bases between them. The J gene is TRBJ2-7, the V gene TRBV29-1; the D is unclear. The source material was blood. This sequence was found in an older man in good health. The CDR3 DNA sequence: TGCAGCGTTGTTTCCGGAAACTCCTACGAGCAGTACTTC. Its translation: CSVVSGNSYEQYF.